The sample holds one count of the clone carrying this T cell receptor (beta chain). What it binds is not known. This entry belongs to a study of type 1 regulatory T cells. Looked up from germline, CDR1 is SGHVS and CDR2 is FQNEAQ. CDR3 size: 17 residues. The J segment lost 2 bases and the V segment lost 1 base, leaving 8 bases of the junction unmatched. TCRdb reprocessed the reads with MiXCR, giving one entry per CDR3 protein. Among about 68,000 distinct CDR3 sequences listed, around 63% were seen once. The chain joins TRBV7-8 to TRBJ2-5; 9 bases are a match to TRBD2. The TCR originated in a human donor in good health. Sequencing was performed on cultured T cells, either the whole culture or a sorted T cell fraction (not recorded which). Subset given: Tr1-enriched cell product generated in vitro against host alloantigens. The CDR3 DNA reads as TGTGCCAGCAGCTTAGACTACCGACTAGCGGTTCAAGAGACCCAGTACTTC. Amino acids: CASSLDYRLAVQETQYF.